These 27 T cell receptor beta chains were sequenced from one sample in a study of shared clonotypes between healthy human individuals. Repertoires were generated with immunoSEQ multiplex PCR, while TCRdb's copy carries only in-frame clones and drops some. Seen here are more than 550,000 clones, roughly 87% observed once, and the top ten hold 34%. The sequencing sample was made of memory CD8+ T cells from PBMCs. Subset defined: CD45RO+ cells pooled with CCR7-negative TemRA cells. The receptor source for this set is a young man in good health. Some clones in this sample may be carry-over from other donors' samples.

The J gene is TRBJ2-7, the V gene TRBV28; TRBD2 agrees at 8 bases. Germline assignment: CDR1 MDHEN and CDR2 SYDVKM. The V and J ends lost 5 bases and 7 bases, in that order; junction bases with no gene match: 16. CDR3 length: 16 amino acids. CDR3 sequence: CASSQPPGRALGEQYF. CDR3 sequence (DNA): TGTGCCAGCAGTCAGCCTCCCGGGAGGGCCCTGGGGGAGCAGTACTTC.

The CDR3 nucleotides are TGTGCCAGCACCGGACGGGACATCGGGGAAGAAAAACTGTTTTTT. Its translation is CASTGRDIGEEKLFF. This rearrangement joins TRBV2 to TRBJ1-4, with D tentatively TRBD1 (6 bases). Germline loops: CDR1 SNHLY, CDR2 FYNNEI. The V end lost 7 bases, the J end lost 8 bases, and 20 bases lay between the germline ends. The CDR3 has 15 residues.

This chain uses TRBV7-9 with TRBJ2-7; 9 bases are a match to TRBD1. The CDR3 sequence is 14 residues long. Germline loops: CDR1 SEHNR, CDR2 FQNEAQ (reference sequence). The junction had 6 bases not matched to a gene; V was cut back by 5 bases and J by 4 bases. CDR3 nucleotide sequence: TGTGCCAGCAGCGCGCCGGGACAGGGTTACGAGCAGTACTTC. Protein: CASSAPGQGYEQYF. The entire variable domain, with the rest obtained from reference TRBV7-9 and TRBJ2-7, is as follows: DTGVSQNPRHKITKRGQNVTFRCDPISEHNRLYWYRQTLGQGPEFLTYFQNEAQLEKSRLLSDRFSAERPKGSFSTLEIQRTEQGDSAMYLCASSAPGQGYEQYFGPGTRLTVT.

The J gene is TRBJ2-1, the V gene TRBV5-5; 9 nucleotides match TRBD1. J gave up 6 bases and V 7 bases, and 14 bases lay outside the gene matches. Germline CDR1 and CDR2: SGHKS and YYEKEE (reference sequence). The CDR3 is 16 residues long. The CDR3 loop is CASRESGTGFINEQFF. In nucleotides, the CDR3 is TGTGCCAGCCGGGAATCGGGGACAGGGTTTATCAATGAGCAGTTCTTC.

The V call is TRBV7-3, the J call TRBJ2-3; maybe TRBD2 (6 bases). CDR1 is SGHTA and CDR2 is FQGTGA in the germline V gene. The length of the CDR3 is 16 residues. Trimming pared 0 bases from V and 5 bases from J, leaving 15 bases between. DNA for the CDR3: TGTGCCAGCAGCTTAACCGTTTCGGGAGAAGGAGATACGCAGTATTTT. This codes for CASSLTVSGEGDTQYF.

This chain joins TRBV7-3 and TRBJ2-3; no firm D call. Germline lookup yields CDR1 SGHTA and CDR2 FQGTGA. This CDR3 is built from 13 residues. Between the trimmed V and J ends, which lost 3 bases and 5 bases, there was a span of 9 bases. In DNA, the CDR3 is TGTGCCAGCAGCTTCGACGGCAGAGATACGCAGTATTTT. Translation: CASSFDGRDTQYF.

The V and J genes are TRBV4-1 and TRBJ2-7; 12 positions agree with TRBD2. J gave up 2 bases and V 6 bases, and 5 bases lay outside the gene matches. Per germline, CDR1 MGHRA and CDR2 YSYEKL. The CDR3 length is 15 residues. The CDR3 DNA sequence: TGCGCCAGCAGTCGACTAGCGGGGGCACCCTACGAGCAGTACTTC. This translates into CASSRLAGAPYEQYF.

The chain is built from TRBV5-1 and TRBJ2-2; 7 nucleotides line up with TRBD1. Germline values: CDR1 SGHRS, CDR2 YFSETQ. CDR3 length equals 15 residues. V dropped 3 bases and J dropped 2; count of bases not matched to a gene: 4. The DNA for the CDR3 is TGCGCCAGCAGCTACAGGGGCCCAAACACCGGGGAGCTGTTTTTT. This encodes CASSYRGPNTGELFF.

The chain employs TRBV28 and TRBJ1-5; TRBD1 matches 8 bases. The CDR3 is 16 amino acids. Trimming removed 6 bases from V and 4 bases from J; junction bases left unmatched: 11. The germline V gene encodes CDR1 MDHEN and CDR2 SYDVKM. CDR3 nucleotides: TGTGCCAGCAGATTAGGACAGGGCGGTGGGAATCAGCCCCAGCATTTT. It codes for CASRLGQGGGNQPQHF.

This chain links TRBV4-1 with TRBJ1-4; D not resolved. Deletions cut 5 bases from V and 3 bases from J, with 10 bases between. The CDR3 totals 14 residues. The germline V gene has CDR1 MGHRA and CDR2 YSYEKL. CDR3 amino acids: CASSRAGSNEKLFF. As DNA, the CDR3 is TGCGCCAGCAGCAGGGCGGGGTCTAATGAAAAACTGTTTTTT.

V and J are TRBV27 and TRBJ2-7; no definite D call. Germline values: CDR1 MNHEY, CDR2 SMNVEV (reference sequence). The CDR3 totals 16 residues. Trimming took 3 bases from V and 1 from J, leaving 16 bases between them. The CDR3 sequence is CASSLYYEIPSYEQYF. For the CDR3, the DNA is TGTGCCAGCAGTTTGTATTACGAGATCCCGTCCTACGAGCAGTACTTC.

This sequence joins TRBV2 and TRBJ2-7; no clear D. V was cut by 6 bases and J by 0 bases, with 9 bases left in between. The length of the CDR3 is 13 residues. CDR1 SNHLY and CDR2 FYNNEI come from the germline V gene. The CDR3 DNA reads TGTGCCAGCAGGGCCATCTCCTCCTACGAGCAGTACTTC. Protein sequence: CASRAISSYEQYF.

In its sample, this clone was seen once. The chain couples TRBV29-1 to TRBJ2-1; no firm D call. This CDR3 region has 15 residues. Germline CDR1 SQVTM, CDR2 ANQGSEA. The V gene lost 6 bases and the J gene lost 0 bases, with 15 bases spanning the gap. CDR3 nucleotide sequence: TGCAGCGTGAGCCTGGCCGTCACCTCCTACAATGAGCAGTTCTTC. This gives the protein CSVSLAVTSYNEQFF.

V is TRBV6-1 and J is TRBJ1-2, with 9 bases that match TRBD1. The CDR3 extends over 15 amino acids. CDR1 MNHNS and CDR2 SASEGT come from the germline V gene. V gave up 4 bases and J gave up 6 bases; unmatched junction bases: 9. The CDR3 here is CASSGIRDRVHGYTF. The CDR3 coding sequence is TGTGCCAGCAGTGGAATCAGGGACAGGGTTCATGGCTACACCTTC.

This rearrangement joins TRBV19 to TRBJ2-1, with 8 bases matching TRBD2. There are 15 residues in the CDR3. Germline trimming cut 3 bases from V and 6 bases from J; bases unmatched to any gene: 7. Germline V gene data show CDR1 as LNHDA and CDR2 as SQIVND (reference sequence). The CDR3 is CASSMWAGGSNEQFF. The CDR3 nucleotides are TGTGCCAGTAGTATGTGGGCGGGAGGATCCAATGAGCAGTTCTTC.

The chain has TRBV7-6 and TRBJ2-1; D unclear. V was pared by 2 bases and J by 8 bases, with 13 bases between. The CDR3 has 14 residues. Germline V CDR1 and CDR2: SGHVS, FNYEAQ. CDR3 loop: CASSLRGLPHEQFF. In nucleotides, the CDR3 is TGTGCCAGCAGCTTAAGAGGCCTACCCCATGAGCAGTTCTTC.

This chain links TRBV27 with TRBJ1-1, with D tentatively TRBD1 (6 bases). The V and J ends lost 5 bases and 3 bases respectively, with 16 bases between them. The germline gives CDR1 MNHEY, CDR2 SMNVEV (reference sequence). The CDR3 is made up of 15 amino acids. CDR3 nucleotide sequence: TGTGCCAGCAGTCCCTACAGGGCAGAGGACACTGAAGCTTTCTTT. This encodes CASSPYRAEDTEAFF.

This chain joins TRBV14 and TRBJ2-3, with D hard to call. Deletions cut 2 bases from V and 2 bases from J, with 5 bases between. CDR1 SGHDN and CDR2 FVKESK come from the germline V gene. This CDR3 contains 13 residues. The CDR3, as DNA: TGTGCCAGCAGCCAATACCCCACAGATACGCAGTATTTT. Translation gives CASSQYPTDTQYF.

The chain employs TRBV28 and TRBJ2-5; 9 nucleotides agree with TRBD1. This CDR3 contains 16 residues. Germline V gene sequence: CDR1 MDHEN, CDR2 SYDVKM. With V trimmed by 1 base and J by 5 bases, 8 bases remained unmatched. The CDR3 nucleotides read TGTGCCAGCAGTTTATCCGGGACAGGGAATAGGGAGACCCAGTACTTC. This sequence encodes CASSLSGTGNRETQYF.

The chain recombines TRBV4-3 with TRBJ1-1; no definite D call. The germline V and J ends were trimmed by 1 base and 3 bases, with 6 bases remaining between them. The V gene's germline CDR1 is LGHNA and CDR2 YSLEER. This CDR3 is built from 13 residues. The CDR3 DNA sequence: TGCGCCAGCAGCCAAGTAGCTGACACTGAAGCTTTCTTT. It yields the protein CASSQVADTEAFF.

The chain joins TRBV5-4 to TRBJ2-3; D ambiguous. Trimming removed 1 base from V and 0 bases from J, with 12 bases in between. The germline V gene encodes CDR1 SGHNT and CDR2 YYREEE (reference sequence). CDR3 size: 16 residues. CDR3 in amino acids: CASSLWARTSTDTQYF. The DNA for the CDR3 is TGTGCCAGCAGCTTGTGGGCTAGAACTAGCACAGATACGCAGTATTTT.

The chain is built from TRBV28 and TRBJ2-4; the D gene could be TRBD1 or TRBD2 (5 bases each). Germline V lookup: CDR1 MDHEN, CDR2 SYDVKM. V gave up 3 bases and J gave up 9 bases, with 18 bases separating them. The CDR3 consists of 15 residues. This chain's CDR3 is CASSFLRDAPGIQYF. The CDR3 DNA follows: TGTGCCAGCAGTTTCCTCCGGGACGCCCCGGGCATTCAGTACTTC.

This clone was counted once. The CDR3 DNA reads as TGTGCCACCAGACTAACAGGATTTCCCTACGAGCAGTACTTC. Encoded protein: CATRLTGFPYEQYF. This rearrangement joins TRBV15 to TRBJ2-7, with D perhaps TRBD1 (5 bases). This CDR3 has 14 residues. Germline V lookup: CDR1 LNHNV, CDR2 YYDKDF (reference sequence). Trimming stripped 6 bases from V and 2 bases from J, with 14 bases between. The variable domain in full, completed from reference TRBV15 and TRBJ2-7, reads DAMVIQNPRYQVTQFGKPVTLSCSQTLNHNVMYWYQQKSSQAPKLLFHYYDKDFNNEADTPDNFQSRRPNTSFCFLDIRSPGLGDTAMYLCATRLTGFPYEQYFGPGTRLTVT.

This chain links TRBV27 with TRBJ1-1; 7 nucleotides align to TRBD1. V dropped 4 bases and J dropped 2; count of bases not matched to a gene: 7. This CDR3 has 15 amino acids. Germline V gene lookup returns CDR1 MNHEY and CDR2 SMNVEV (reference sequence). CDR3 loop: CASSYQGVFNTEAFF. The CDR3 region has the DNA TGTGCCAGCAGTTATCAGGGGGTTTTCAACACTGAAGCTTTCTTT.

This chain joins TRBV10-1 and TRBJ2-2, with 9 bases that match TRBD1. CDR3 length: 16 amino acids. Trimming cost V 6 bases and J 3 bases; bases outside gene matches: 8. The V gene's germline CDR1 is WNHNN and CDR2 SYGVQD (reference sequence). The CDR3 DNA sequence: TGCGCCAGCAGCCACTACCGGGACAGGGACACCGGGGAGCTGTTTTTT. It encodes CASSHYRDRDTGELFF.

In regard to this clone: Other DNA sequences in this specimen translate into the identical CDR3. This chain connects TRBV5-6 to TRBJ2-1, with TRBD2 matching 11 bases. The CDR3 is 16 residues long. The germline gives CDR1 SGHDT, CDR2 YYEEEE. The V segment lost 0 bases and the J segment 4 bases; nucleotides outside the gene matches: 3. The CDR3 reads CASSLALAGGYNEQFF. CDR3 DNA sequence: TGTGCCAGCAGCTTGGCGTTAGCGGGAGGGTACAATGAGCAGTTCTTC. Variable domain in full (rest from reference TRBV5-6 and TRBJ2-1): DAGVTQSPTHLIKTRGQQVTLRCSPKSGHDTVSWYQQALGQGPQFIFQYYEEEERQRGNFPDRFSGHQFPNYSSELNVNALLLGDSALYLCASSLALAGGYNEQFFGPGTRLTVL.

V is TRBV10-3 and J is TRBJ2-3; 13 bases map to TRBD2. The length of the CDR3 is 14 residues. The germline CDR1 and CDR2 sequences are ENHRY and SYGVKD. The junction had 2 bases not matched to a gene; V was cut back by 8 bases and J by 3 bases. Here the CDR3 reads CAIGGLAGTDTQYF. For the CDR3, the DNA is TGTGCCATCGGGGGACTAGCGGGGACAGATACGCAGTATTTT.